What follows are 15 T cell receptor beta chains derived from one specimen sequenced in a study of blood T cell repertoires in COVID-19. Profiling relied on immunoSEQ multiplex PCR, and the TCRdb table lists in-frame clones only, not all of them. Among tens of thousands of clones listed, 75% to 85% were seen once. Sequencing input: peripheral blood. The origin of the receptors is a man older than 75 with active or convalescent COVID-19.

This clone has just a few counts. The DNA for the CDR3 is TGTGCCAGCAGCTTAAAAGGGGCGGATAATTCACCCCTCCACTTT. It codes for CASSLKGADNSPLHF. The chain employs TRBV5-5 and TRBJ1-6; perhaps TRBD1 as D (5 bases). In germline, CDR1 is SGHKS, CDR2 YYEKEE (reference sequence). There are 15 residues in the CDR3. The V end lost 2 bases, the J end lost 5 bases, and 11 bases lay between the germline ends. Looking up the rest from reference TRBV5-5 and TRBJ1-6 gives the full variable domain: DAGVTQSPTHLIKTRGQQVTLRCSPISGHKSVSWYQQVLGQGPQFIFQYYEKEERGRGNFPDRFSARQFPNYSSELNVNALLLGDSALYLCASSLKGADNSPLHFGNGTRLTVT.

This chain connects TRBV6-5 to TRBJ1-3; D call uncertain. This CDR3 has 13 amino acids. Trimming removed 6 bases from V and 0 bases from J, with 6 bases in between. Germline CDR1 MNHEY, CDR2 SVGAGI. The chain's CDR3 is CASSRGSGNTIYF. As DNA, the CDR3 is TGTGCCAGCAGCCGGGGCTCTGGAAACACCATATATTTT.

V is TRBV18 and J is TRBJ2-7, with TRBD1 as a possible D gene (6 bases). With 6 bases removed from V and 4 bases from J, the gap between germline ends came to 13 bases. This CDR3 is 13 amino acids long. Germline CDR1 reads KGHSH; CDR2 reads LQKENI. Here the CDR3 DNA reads TGTGCCAGCTCGCCCCTCGGACAGTACGAGCAGTACTTC. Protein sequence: CASSPLGQYEQYF.

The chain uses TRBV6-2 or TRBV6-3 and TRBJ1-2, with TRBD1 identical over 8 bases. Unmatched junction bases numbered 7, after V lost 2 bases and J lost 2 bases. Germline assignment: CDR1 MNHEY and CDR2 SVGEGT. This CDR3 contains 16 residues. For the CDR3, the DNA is TGTGCCAGCAGTTACCTCGGGACAGGAAGCAACTATGGCTACACCTTC. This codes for CASSYLGTGSNYGYTF.

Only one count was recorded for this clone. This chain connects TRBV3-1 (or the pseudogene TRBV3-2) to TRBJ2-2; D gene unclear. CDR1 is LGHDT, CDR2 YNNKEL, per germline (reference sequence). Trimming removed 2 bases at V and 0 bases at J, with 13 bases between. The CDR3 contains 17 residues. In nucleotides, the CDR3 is TGTGCCAGCAGCCAATTTATCCAGCGCGCGAACACCGGGGAGCTGTTTTTT. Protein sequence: CASSQFIQRANTGELFF.

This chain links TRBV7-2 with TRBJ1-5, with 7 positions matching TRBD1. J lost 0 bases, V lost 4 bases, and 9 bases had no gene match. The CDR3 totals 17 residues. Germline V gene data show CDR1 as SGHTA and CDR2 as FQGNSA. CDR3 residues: CASSSTWRGLSNQPQHF. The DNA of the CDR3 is TGTGCCAGCAGCTCGACCTGGAGGGGGCTTAGCAATCAGCCCCAGCATTTT. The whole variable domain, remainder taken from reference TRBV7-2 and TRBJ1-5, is GAGVSQSPSNKVTEKGKDVELRCDPISGHTALYWYRQSLGQGLEFLIYFQGNSAPDKSGLPSDRFSAERTGGSVSTLTIQRTQQEDSAVYLCASSSTWRGLSNQPQHFGDGTRLSIL.

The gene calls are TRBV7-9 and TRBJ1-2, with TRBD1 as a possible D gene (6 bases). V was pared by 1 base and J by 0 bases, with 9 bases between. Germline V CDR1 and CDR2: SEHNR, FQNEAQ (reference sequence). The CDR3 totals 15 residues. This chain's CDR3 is CASSLVDRTNYGYTF. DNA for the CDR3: TGTGCCAGCAGCTTAGTCGACAGGACTAACTATGGCTACACCTTC. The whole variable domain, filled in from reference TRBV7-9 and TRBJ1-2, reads DTGVSQNPRHKITKRGQNVTFRCDPISEHNRLYWYRQTLGQGPEFLTYFQNEAQLEKSRLLSDRFSAERPKGSFSTLEIQRTEQGDSAMYLCASSLVDRTNYGYTFGSGTRLTVV.

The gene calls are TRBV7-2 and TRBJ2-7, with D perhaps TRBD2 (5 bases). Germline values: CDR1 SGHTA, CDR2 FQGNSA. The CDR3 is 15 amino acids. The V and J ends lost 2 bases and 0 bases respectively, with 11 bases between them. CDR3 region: CASSLFLASSYEQYF. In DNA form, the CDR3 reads TGTGCCAGCAGCTTATTTCTAGCTTCCTCCTACGAGCAGTACTTC. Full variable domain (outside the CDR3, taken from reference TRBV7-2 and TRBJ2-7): GAGVSQSPSNKVTEKGKDVELRCDPISGHTALYWYRQSLGQGLEFLIYFQGNSAPDKSGLPSDRFSAERTGGSVSTLTIQRTQQEDSAVYLCASSLFLASSYEQYFGPGTRLTVT.

DNA of the CDR3: TGCAGCGTTGATAGTCTCAGGGGACAAGAGACCCAGTACTTC. This sequence encodes CSVDSLRGQETQYF. The genes are TRBV29-1 and TRBJ2-5; possible D gene TRBD1, 6 bases. Germline V gene lookup returns CDR1 SQVTM and CDR2 ANQGSEA. Trimming shortened V by 3 bases and J by 2 bases, and 13 bases separated the two germline ends. The CDR3 length is 14 residues.

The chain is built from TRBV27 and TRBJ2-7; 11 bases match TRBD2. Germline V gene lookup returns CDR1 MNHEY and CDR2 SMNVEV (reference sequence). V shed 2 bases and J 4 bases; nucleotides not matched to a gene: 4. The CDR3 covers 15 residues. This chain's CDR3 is CASSLASGRLYEQYF. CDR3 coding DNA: TGTGCCAGCAGTTTAGCTAGCGGGAGGCTTTACGAGCAGTACTTC.

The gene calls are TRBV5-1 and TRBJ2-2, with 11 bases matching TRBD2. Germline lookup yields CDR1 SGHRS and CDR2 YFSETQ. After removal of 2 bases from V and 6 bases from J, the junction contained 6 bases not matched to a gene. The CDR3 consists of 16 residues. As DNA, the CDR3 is TGCGCCAGCAGCTTTTTAGCGGGAGGGCCTTCCGGGGAGCTGTTTTTT. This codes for CASSFLAGGPSGELFF.

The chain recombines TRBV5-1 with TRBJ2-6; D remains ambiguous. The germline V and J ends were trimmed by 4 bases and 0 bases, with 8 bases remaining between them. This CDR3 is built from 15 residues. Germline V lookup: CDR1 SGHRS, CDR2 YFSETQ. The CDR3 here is CASSPDSSGANVLTF. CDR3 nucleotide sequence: TGCGCCAGCAGCCCTGATAGCTCTGGGGCCAACGTCCTGACTTTC.

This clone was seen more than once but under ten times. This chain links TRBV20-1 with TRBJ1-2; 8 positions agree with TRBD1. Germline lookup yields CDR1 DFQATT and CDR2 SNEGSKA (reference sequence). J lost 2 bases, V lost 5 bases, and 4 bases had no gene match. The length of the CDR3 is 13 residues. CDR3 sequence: CSARGQGNYGYTF. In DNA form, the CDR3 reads TGCAGTGCTCGTGGACAGGGAAACTATGGCTACACCTTC.

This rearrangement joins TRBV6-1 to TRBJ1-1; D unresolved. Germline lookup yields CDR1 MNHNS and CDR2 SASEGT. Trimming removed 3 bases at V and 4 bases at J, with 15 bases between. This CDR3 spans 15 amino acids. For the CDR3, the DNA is TGTGCCAGCAGTGAGTTGTGGAGGTTGGTCACTGAAGCTTTCTTT. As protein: CASSELWRLVTEAFF.

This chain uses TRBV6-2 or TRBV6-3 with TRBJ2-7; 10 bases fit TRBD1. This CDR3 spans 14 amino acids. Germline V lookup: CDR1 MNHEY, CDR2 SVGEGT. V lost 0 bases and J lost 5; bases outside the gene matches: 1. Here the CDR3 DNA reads TGTGCCAGCAGTTACTCGACAGGGGGCCACGAGCAGTACTTC. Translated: CASSYSTGGHEQYF.